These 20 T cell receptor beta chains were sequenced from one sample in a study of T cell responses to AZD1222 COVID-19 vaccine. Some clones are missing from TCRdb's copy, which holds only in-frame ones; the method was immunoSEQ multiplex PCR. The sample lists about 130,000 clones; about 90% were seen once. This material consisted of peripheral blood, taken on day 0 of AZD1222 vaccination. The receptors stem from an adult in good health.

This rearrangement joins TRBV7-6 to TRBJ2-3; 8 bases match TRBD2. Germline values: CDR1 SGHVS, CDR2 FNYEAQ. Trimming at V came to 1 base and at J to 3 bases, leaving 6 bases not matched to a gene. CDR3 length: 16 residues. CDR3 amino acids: CASSLVQREFTDTQYF. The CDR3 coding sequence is TGTGCCAGCAGCTTAGTCCAGCGGGAGTTTACAGATACGCAGTATTTT.

The CDR3 is CAWSVPGELFF. The CDR3 region has the DNA TGTGCCTGGAGTGTACCCGGGGAGCTGTTTTTT. The chain has TRBV30 and TRBJ2-2; D is undetermined. Germline CDR1 is GTSNPN and CDR2 is SVGIG (reference sequence). CDR3 length: 11 amino acids. V was pared by 0 bases and J by 6 bases, with 2 bases between.

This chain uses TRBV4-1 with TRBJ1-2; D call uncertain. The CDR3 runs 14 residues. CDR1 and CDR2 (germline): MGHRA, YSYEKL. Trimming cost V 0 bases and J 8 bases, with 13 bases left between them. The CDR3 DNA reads TGCGCCAGCAGCCAAGATATGGTCTCGGAAGGCTACACCTTC. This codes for CASSQDMVSEGYTF.

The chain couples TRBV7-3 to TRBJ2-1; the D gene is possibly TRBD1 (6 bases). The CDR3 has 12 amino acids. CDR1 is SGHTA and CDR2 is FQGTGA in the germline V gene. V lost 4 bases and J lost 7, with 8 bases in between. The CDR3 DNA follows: TGTGCCAGCAGCTCCCAGGGGAATGAGCAGTTCTTC. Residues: CASSSQGNEQFF.

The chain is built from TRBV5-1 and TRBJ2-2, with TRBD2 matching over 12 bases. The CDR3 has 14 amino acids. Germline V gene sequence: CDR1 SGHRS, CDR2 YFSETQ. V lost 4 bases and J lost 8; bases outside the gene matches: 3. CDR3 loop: CASSIGLAGGELFF. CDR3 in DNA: TGCGCCAGCAGCATTGGACTAGCGGGAGGGGAGCTGTTTTTT.

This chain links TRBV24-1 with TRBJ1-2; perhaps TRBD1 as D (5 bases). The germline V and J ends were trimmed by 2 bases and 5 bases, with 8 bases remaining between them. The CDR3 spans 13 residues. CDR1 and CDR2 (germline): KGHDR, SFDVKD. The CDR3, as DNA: TGTGCCACCAGTGATTCAGGGAAATATGGCTACACCTTC. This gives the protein CATSDSGKYGYTF.

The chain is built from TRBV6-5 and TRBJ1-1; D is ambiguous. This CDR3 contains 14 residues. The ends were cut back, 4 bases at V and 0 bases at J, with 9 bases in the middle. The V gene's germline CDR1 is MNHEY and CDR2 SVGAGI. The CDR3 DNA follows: TGTGCCAGCAGTTGGGAGCTCATGAACACTGAAGCTTTCTTT. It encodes CASSWELMNTEAFF.

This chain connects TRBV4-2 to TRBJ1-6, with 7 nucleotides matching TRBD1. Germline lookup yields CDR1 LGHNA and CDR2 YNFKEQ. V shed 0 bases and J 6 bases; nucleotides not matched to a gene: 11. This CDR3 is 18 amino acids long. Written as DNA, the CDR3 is TGTGCCAGCAGCCAAGATGCTCGAGTGACAGGGAGTAATTCACCCCTCCACTTT. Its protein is CASSQDARVTGSNSPLHF.

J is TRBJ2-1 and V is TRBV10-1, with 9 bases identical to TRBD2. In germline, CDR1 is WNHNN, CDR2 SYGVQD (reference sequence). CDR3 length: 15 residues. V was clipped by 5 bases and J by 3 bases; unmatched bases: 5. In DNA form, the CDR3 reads TGCGCCAGCAGTCCCCGACTAGCGGACTACAATGAGCAGTTCTTC. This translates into CASSPRLADYNEQFF.

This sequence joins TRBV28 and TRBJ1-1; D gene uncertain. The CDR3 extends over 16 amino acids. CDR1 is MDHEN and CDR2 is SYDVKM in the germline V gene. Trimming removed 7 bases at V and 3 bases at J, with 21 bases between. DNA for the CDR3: TGTGCCAGCACCGGGAAAGGCTTTCTCCTCGACACTGAAGCTTTCTTT. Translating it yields CASTGKGFLLDTEAFF. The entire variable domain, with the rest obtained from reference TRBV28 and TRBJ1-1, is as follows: DVKVTQSSRYLVKRTGEKVFLECVQDMDHENMFWYRQDPGLGLRLIYFSYDVKMKEKGDIPEGYSVSREKKERFSLILESASTNQTSMYLCASTGKGFLLDTEAFFGQGTRLTVV.

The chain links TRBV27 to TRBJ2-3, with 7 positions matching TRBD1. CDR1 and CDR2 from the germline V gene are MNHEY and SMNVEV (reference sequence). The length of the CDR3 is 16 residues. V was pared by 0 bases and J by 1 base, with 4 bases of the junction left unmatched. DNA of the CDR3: TGTGCCAGCAGTTTATCGGGGACAGTCCGCACAGATACGCAGTATTTT. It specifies CASSLSGTVRTDTQYF.

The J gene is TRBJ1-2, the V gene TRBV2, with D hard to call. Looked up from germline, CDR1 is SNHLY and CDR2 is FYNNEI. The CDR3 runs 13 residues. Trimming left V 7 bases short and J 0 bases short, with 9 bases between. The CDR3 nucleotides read TGTGCCAGCATTGTACAGCCTAACTATGGCTACACCTTC. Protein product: CASIVQPNYGYTF.

In DNA form, the CDR3 reads TGTGCCAGCAGTTTACAGGCGGCTGAGCAGTACTTC. Translating gives CASSLQAAEQYF. V gene TRBV12-3 or TRBV12-4 combines with J gene TRBJ2-7, with D hard to call. The ends were cut back, 2 bases at V and 7 bases at J, with 9 bases in the middle. CDR3 length: 12 amino acids.

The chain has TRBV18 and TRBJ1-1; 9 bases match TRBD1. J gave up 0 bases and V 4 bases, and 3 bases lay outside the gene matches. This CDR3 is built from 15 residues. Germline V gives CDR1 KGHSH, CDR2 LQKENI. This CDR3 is CASSQGQGVNTEAFF. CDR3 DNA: TGTGCCAGCTCACAGGGACAGGGAGTGAACACTGAAGCTTTCTTT.

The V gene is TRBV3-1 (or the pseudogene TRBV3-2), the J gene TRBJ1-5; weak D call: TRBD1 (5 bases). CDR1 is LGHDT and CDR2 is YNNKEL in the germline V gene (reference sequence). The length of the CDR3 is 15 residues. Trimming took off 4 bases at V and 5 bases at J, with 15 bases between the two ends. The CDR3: CASSLGLLRDQPQHF. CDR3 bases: TGTGCCAGCAGCCTGGGACTTCTCCGAGATCAGCCCCAGCATTTT.

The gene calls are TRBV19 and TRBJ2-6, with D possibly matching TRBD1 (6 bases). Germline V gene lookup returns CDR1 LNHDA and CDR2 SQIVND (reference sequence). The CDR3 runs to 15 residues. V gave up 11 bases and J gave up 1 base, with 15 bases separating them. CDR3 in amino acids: CAVSQGRSGANVLTF. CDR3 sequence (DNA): TGTGCCGTTAGCCAGGGGCGATCTGGGGCCAACGTCCTGACTTTC. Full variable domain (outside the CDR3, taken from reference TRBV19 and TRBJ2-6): DGGITQSPKYLFRKEGQNVTLSCEQNLNHDAMYWYRQDPGQGLRLIYYSQIVNDFQKGDIAEGYSVSREKKESFPLTVTSAQKNPTAFYLCAVSQGRSGANVLTFGAGSRLTVL.

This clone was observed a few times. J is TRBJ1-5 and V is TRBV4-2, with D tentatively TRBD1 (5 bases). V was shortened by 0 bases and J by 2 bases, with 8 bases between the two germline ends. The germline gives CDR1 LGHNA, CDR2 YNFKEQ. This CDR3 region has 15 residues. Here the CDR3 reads CASSQDPRGNQPQHF. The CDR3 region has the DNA TGTGCCAGCAGCCAAGACCCCAGGGGCAATCAGCCCCAGCATTTT.

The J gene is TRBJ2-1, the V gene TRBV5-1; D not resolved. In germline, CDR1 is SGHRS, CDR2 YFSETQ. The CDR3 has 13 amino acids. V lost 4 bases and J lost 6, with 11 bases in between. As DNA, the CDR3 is TGCGCCAGCAGCCACCTCTCCCTCAATGAGCAGTTCTTC. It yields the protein CASSHLSLNEQFF.

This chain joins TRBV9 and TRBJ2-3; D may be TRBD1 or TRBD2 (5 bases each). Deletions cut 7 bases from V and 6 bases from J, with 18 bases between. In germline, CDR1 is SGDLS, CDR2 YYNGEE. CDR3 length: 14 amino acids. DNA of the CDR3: TGTGCCAGCGGAGGCCAGGGCGGTGGGGATACGCAGTATTTT. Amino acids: CASGGQGGGDTQYF.

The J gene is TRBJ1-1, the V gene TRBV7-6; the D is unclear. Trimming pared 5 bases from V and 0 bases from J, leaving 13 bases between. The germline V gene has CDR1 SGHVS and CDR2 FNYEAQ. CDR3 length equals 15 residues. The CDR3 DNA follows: TGTGCCAGCAGCCAAGGGCTGCAAATGAACACTGAAGCTTTCTTT. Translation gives CASSQGLQMNTEAFF. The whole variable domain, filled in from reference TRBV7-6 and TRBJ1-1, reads GAGVSQSPRYKVTKRGQDVALRCDPISGHVSLYWYRQALGQGPEFLTYFNYEAQQDKSGLPNDRFSAERPEGSISTLTIQRTEQRDSAMYRCASSQGLQMNTEAFFGQGTRLTVV.